This T cell receptor beta chain emerged from a study of prognosis after radiotherapy for stage I lung cancer. The wider study: Delivery of radiotherapy was by SBRT in 3 to 5 fractions at a biologically effective dose of at least 100 Gy.

On CT and PET/CT, all patients were node-negative, and none had prior chemotherapy, radiotherapy or other malignancies. Peripheral venous blood was drawn in six-milliliter volumes, with a draw taken at each of two separate time points. Amplification of TCR beta CDR3 from genomic DNA used two-round multiplex PCR. Each TRBV and TRBJ gene had its own primer in the first PCR round. TCRdb reprocessed the multiplex PCR reads via MiXCR and lists one record per CDR3 protein. The sample has around 63,000 distinct CDR3 sequences, more than 20% seen once; the top ten hold around 8%. Notes on the study in general: Counted unique TCR clones declined after stereotactic body radiation therapy (median approximately 10,000 versus 7,000).

The V gene end was trimmed by 2 bases and the J gene end by 7 bases; junction bases not matched to a gene: 6. This CDR3 contains 14 residues. Germline V lookup: CDR1 SGHKS, CDR2 YYEKEE (reference sequence). This clonotype was counted at least ten times. Antigen unknown. The sample here was PBMCs, taken before or after stereotactic body radiation therapy (not recorded which). The receptor was derived from a donor aged 50 or older with non-small cell lung cancer. The chain links TRBV5-5 to TRBJ2-1; 7 bases are shared with TRBD1. In DNA form, the CDR3 reads TGTGCCAGCAGCTTCAGGGACAGCGGTAATGAGCAGTTCTTC. Translated: CASSFRDSGNEQFF.